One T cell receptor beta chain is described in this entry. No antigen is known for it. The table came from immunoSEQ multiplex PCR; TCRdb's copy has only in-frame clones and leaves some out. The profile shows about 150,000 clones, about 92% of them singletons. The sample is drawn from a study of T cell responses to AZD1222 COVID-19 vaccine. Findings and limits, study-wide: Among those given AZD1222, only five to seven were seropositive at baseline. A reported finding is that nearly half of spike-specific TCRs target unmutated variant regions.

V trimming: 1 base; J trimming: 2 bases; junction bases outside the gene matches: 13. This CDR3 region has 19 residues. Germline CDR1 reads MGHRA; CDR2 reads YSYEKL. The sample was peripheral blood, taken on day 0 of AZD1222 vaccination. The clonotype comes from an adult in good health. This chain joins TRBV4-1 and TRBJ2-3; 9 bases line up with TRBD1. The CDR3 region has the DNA TGCGCCAGCAGCCAAGCGGTAGTGTTCGGGACAGGGTACACAGATACGCAGTATTTT. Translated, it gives CASSQAVVFGTGYTDTQYF.